This is a list of T cell receptor beta chains from one sample in a study of blood T cells in healthy people across ages. MiXCR, run by TCRdb on the 5' RACE reads, gives a single entry per CDR3 protein. The profile shows about 780,000 distinct CDR3 sequences, roughly 46% of them singletons. The sample taken for sequencing was blood. The receptors stem from a man of 80 years or more in good health. Each CDR3 is given with its conserved first and last residue. A D gene is named only where the DNA matches it firmly. Size is omitted from some rows. Given values are once, few, many or a class for expanded clones.

d_gene	len	v_gene	abundance	j_gene	CDR3nt	CDR3aa
NA	14	TRBV4-3	NA	TRBJ2-7	TGCGCCAGCAGCCAAGATACATCAGACTACGAGCAGTACTTC	CASSQDTSDYEQYF
NA	15	TRBV14	few	TRBJ1-6	TGTGCCAGCAGCCAAGATCGCCTGAATAATTCACCCCTCCACTTT	CASSQDRLNNSPLHF
NA	12	TRBV4-2	few	TRBJ2-4	TGTGCCAGCAGCCAAGACGGGAACATTCAGTACTTC	CASSQDGNIQYF
TRBD2	14	TRBV27	NA	TRBJ2-1	TGTGCCAGCAGTTTATCGGGGGGACTAAATGAGCAGTTCTTC	CASSLSGGLNEQFF
NA	13	TRBV27	NA	TRBJ1-2	TGTGCCAGCAGTAACCGGCCTAACTTAGGCTACACCTTC	CASSNRPNLGYTF
TRBD1	15	TRBV7-3	many	TRBJ2-3	TGTGCCAGCAGCCCCGACAGGGGGCCCCCCTATACGCAGTATTTT	CASSPDRGPPYTQYF
NA	15	TRBV4-2	NA	TRBJ1-2	TGTGCCAGCAGCCAAGAGGGCGGGGGGAGCTATGGCTACACCTTC	CASSQEGGGSYGYTF
NA	16	TRBV7-2	NA	TRBJ2-5	TGTGCCAGCAGCTTAACCCTGTCCCCAGGGAATGAGACCCAGTACTTC	CASSLTLSPGNETQYF
NA	16	TRBV3-1	NA	TRBJ2-1	TGTGCCAGCAGCCGCGGGGCGAGTGTCTCCTACAATGAGCAGTTCTTC	CASSRGASVSYNEQFF
NA	18	TRBV5-6	NA	TRBJ2-7	TGTGCCAGCAGTCAAACCCGGTTGGGGGGCAGTCTTGCCTACGAGCAGTACTTC	CASSQTRLGGSLAYEQYF
NA	16	TRBV7-2	few	TRBJ1-4	TGTGCCAGCAGCCGGGACGCCAGGGGCGCTGGTGAAAAACTGTTTTTT	CASSRDARGAGEKLFF
NA	17	TRBV4-2	NA	TRBJ2-3	TGTGCCAGCAGCCAAGATGGGACTGGGGTTCTCACAGATACGCAGTATTTT	CASSQDGTGVLTDTQYF
NA	12	TRBV4-1	NA	TRBJ2-1	TGCGCCAGCAGCCAAGATTGGGATGAGCAGTTCTTC	CASSQDWDEQFF
TRBD2	20	TRBV4-1	NA	TRBJ2-4	TGCGCCAGCAGCCAAGATCATCCGGGACTAGCAGTAACAGCCAAAAACATTCAGTACTTC	CASSQDHPGLAVTAKNIQYF
TRBD2	15	TRBV7-2	NA	TRBJ2-7	TGTGCCAGCAGCTTACATAGCGGGAGGATCTACGAGCAGTACTTC	CASSLHSGRIYEQYF
NA	16	TRBV12-3/TRBV12-4	NA	TRBJ2-7	TGTGCCAGCAGTTTATCACGGGGCGGAGGGGCCTACGAGCAGTACTTC	CASSLSRGGGAYEQYF
TRBD1	17	TRBV7-6	few	TRBJ2-1	TGTGCCAGCAGCTCGTATGGACAGGGGGCGTATTACAATGAGCAGTTCTTC	CASSSYGQGAYYNEQFF
TRBD1	17	TRBV9	NA	TRBJ2-7	TGTGCCAGCAGCGTAGGGGGATGGGACAGGCCCTCCTACGAGCAGTACTTC	CASSVGGWDRPSYEQYF
NA	13	TRBV5-1	NA	TRBJ2-3	TGCGCCAGCAGCATATCGGCAACTGATACGCAGTATTTT	CASSISATDTQYF
TRBD1	15	TRBV5-1	many	TRBJ2-5	TGCGCCAGCAGCAGACCGGGACAGGGACAAGAGACCCAGTACTTC	CASSRPGQGQETQYF
NA	15	TRBV9	NA	TRBJ2-1	TGTGCCAGCAGCGTGCAGCCGAGCTCCTACAATGAGCAGTTCTTC	CASSVQPSSYNEQFF
TRBD1	12	TRBV20-1	few	TRBJ2-1	TGCAGTGCTGAGACAGGGGTAAGAGAGCAGTTCTTC	CSAETGVREQFF
NA	13	TRBV7-9	few	TRBJ2-4	TGTGCCAGCAGCCCAAGGGACAAAAACATTCAGTACTTC	CASSPRDKNIQYF
NA	13	TRBV12-3/TRBV12-4	NA	TRBJ2-7	TGTGCACTACACCGTTCAGGGTCCTACGAGCAGTACTTC	CALHRSGSYEQYF
NA	15	TRBV7-2	NA	TRBJ2-5	TGTGCCAGCAGCCCCCAGTGGGGTTACCAAGAGACCCAGTACTTC	CASSPQWGYQETQYF
NA	16	TRBV4-3	once	TRBJ2-6	TGCGCCAGCAGCCAAGAAGTAGGGGTAGGGGCCAACGTCCTGACTTTC	CASSQEVGVGANVLTF
NA	12	TRBV2	NA	TRBJ2-1	TGTGCCAGCAGTGCATCCGGGACAGAGCAGTTCTTC	CASSASGTEQFF
NA	16	TRBV15	NA	TRBJ2-4	TGTGCCACCAGCACAGTCGGTGAGGAAGTCAAAAACATTCAGTACTTC	CATSTVGEEVKNIQYF
NA	18	TRBV7-9	NA	TRBJ1-2	TGTGCCAGCAGCTTACCTAGCTGGGGACCGCCCTCTAACTATGGCTACACCTTC	CASSLPSWGPPSNYGYTF
TRBD1	17	TRBV27	few	TRBJ2-1	TGTGCCAGCAGTTTTAGCTTTGGGCCAGGGGGCCACAATGAGCAGTTCTTC	CASSFSFGPGGHNEQFF
TRBD2	14	TRBV28	few	TRBJ2-4	TGTGCCAGCAGTTTAGGGACTACACCAAACATTCAGTACTTC	CASSLGTTPNIQYF
TRBD2	17	TRBV4-2	few	TRBJ2-1	TGTGCCAGCAGCCAAGCTCTACTAGCGGAGACCTACAATGAGCAGTTCTTC	CASSQALLAETYNEQFF
NA	12	TRBV4-3	NA	TRBJ2-7	TGCGCCAGCAGCCAACGTAGGGGCGAGCAGTACTTC	CASSQRRGEQYF
NA	14	TRBV29-1	NA	TRBJ2-7	TGCAGCGTTGGGGCCTCGCGGGACTCCCACGAGCAGTACTTC	CSVGASRDSHEQYF
TRBD1	14	TRBV4-1	many	TRBJ2-4	TGCGCCAGCACCGGGACAGGGTCAACGAATGTTCAGTACTTC	CASTGTGSTNVQYF
NA	10	TRBV29-1	few	TRBJ1-1	TGCAGCGCCTCTAACACTGAAGCTTTCTTT	CSASNTEAFF
NA	11	TRBV20-1	NA	TRBJ1-1	TGCAGTGTTTCCCACTCTGTTGGCGCTTTCTTT	CSVSHSVGAFF
TRBD2	15	TRBV20-1	NA	TRBJ2-5	TGCAGTACTCCCGGGACTAGCGGCCACCGGGAGACCCAGTACTTC	CSTPGTSGHRETQYF
NA	14	TRBV27	NA	TRBJ2-5	TGTGCCACCCCGGGTCCGAGACAGGTAGAGACCCAGTACTTC	CATPGPRQVETQYF
TRBD1	19	TRBV29-1	few	TRBJ2-3	TGCAGCGTTGGTCACCACAGGGGGCGATTCGGGACAGCCACAGATACGCAGTATTTT	CSVGHHRGRFGTATDTQYF
TRBD1	15	TRBV7-8	NA	TRBJ2-7	TGTGCCAGCAGAGGCGACAGGGCCGCTTTAGGCGAGCAGTACTTC	CASRGDRAALGEQYF
NA	12	TRBV9	NA	TRBJ2-1	TGTGCCAGCAGCGTAGTGACCAATGAGCAGTTCTTC	CASSVVTNEQFF
TRBD2	17	TRBV12-3/TRBV12-4	NA	TRBJ2-5	TGTGCCAGCAGTTTATTAAGTGGAACTAGCGGGGGCCCTATCCTGTACTTC	CASSLLSGTSGGPILYF
TRBD1	15	TRBV12-3/TRBV12-4	few	TRBJ1-6	TGTGCCAGCAGTGCGTACCGGGACAGACATTCACCCCTCCACTTT	CASSAYRDRHSPLHF
TRBD2	17	TRBV20-1	few	TRBJ2-3	TGCAGTGCTAGTACTAGCGGGGGCCCGTTTGGCACAGATACGCAGTATTTT	CSASTSGGPFGTDTQYF
NA	14	TRBV5-1	NA	TRBJ2-3	TGCGCCAGCAGCGAGGGAGCGGGCACAGATACGCAGTATTTT	CASSEGAGTDTQYF